This T cell receptor beta chain was identified in a study of T-cell memory formation after mild COVID-19. Study information: Among the donors, TCR clusters were largely specific to each donor. Study-wide results and caveats: The CD4+ clones that contracted clustered mainly within CM and EM, and the CD8+ clones concentrated in EMRA. What remained unconfirmed was the SARS-CoV-2 specificity of second-wave clones peaking on day 37.

V lost 4 bases to trimming and J lost 3 bases, with 18 bases between them. Per the germline V gene, CDR1 is MGHRA and CDR2 is YSYEKL. The CDR3 extends over 16 amino acids. This clonotype occurred a few times. Antigen specificity is unknown. TCR alpha and TCR beta cDNA libraries carrying sample barcodes and UMIs were produced by 5'RACE using constant-segment primers. TCRdb re-called the 5' RACE reads through MiXCR, storing one row per CDR3 protein. The table shows over 120,000 distinct CDR3 sequences, with approximately 25% occurring only once. The TCR sequence derives from an adult woman who had mild COVID-19 (a few samples of this study predate the infection). Cell type and time point are not known. The gene calls are TRBV4-1 and TRBJ1-1; TRBD1 might be the D (5 bases). Sample: PBMCs or a T cell subset sorted from them (not recorded which). The CDR3 DNA sequence: TGCGCCAGCAGCCCTTATGGTCAGGGCGGCGACACTGAAGCTTTCTTT. This encodes CASSPYGQGGDTEAFF.